The 22 T cell receptor beta chains listed next were all sequenced from one sample in a study of post-analysis software for immune sequencing data. Study-wide results and limits: When patients were compared with controls, about 5 TRBV segments were more frequent, TRBV5-6, TRBV5-1 and TRBV20-1 among them.

Each TCR beta cDNA library carried unique molecular identifiers. TCRdb passed the PCR reads through MiXCR, listing each CDR3 protein once. The repertoire includes some 700,000 distinct CDR3 sequences, 59% of them detected once, and approximately 10% sits in the top ten. No cognate antigen is known for these TCRs. Sequencing was performed on blood. The receptors were gathered from a girl aged 2-10 years with multiple sclerosis.

This clonotype was seen more than once but under ten times. J is TRBJ2-5 and V is TRBV3-1; no definite D call. Per germline, CDR1 LGHDT and CDR2 YNNKEL (reference sequence). V lost 3 bases to trimming and J lost 4 bases, with 6 bases between them. This CDR3 has 12 amino acids. The CDR3 protein is CASSHWGETQYF. In nucleotides, the CDR3 is TGTGCCAGCAGCCACTGGGGAGAGACCCAGTACTTC.

The chain uses TRBV7-8 and TRBJ1-5, with TRBD1 matching over 7 bases. The germline CDR1 and CDR2 sequences are SGHVS and FQNEAQ. This CDR3 spans 15 amino acids. With 1 base clipped from V and 6 bases from J, the junction kept 6 bases outside the gene matches. CDR3 in DNA: TGTGCCAGCAGCTTAGGGACAGGTCACGGTCAGCCCCAGCATTTT. As protein: CASSLGTGHGQPQHF.

This clonotype was counted a few times. The chain links TRBV20-1 to TRBJ2-7; TRBD1 or TRBD2 may be the D gene (5 bases each). Germline V gene data show CDR1 as DFQATT and CDR2 as SNEGSKA (reference sequence). The CDR3 is 15 amino acids. V was pared by 3 bases and J by 2 bases, with 17 bases between. CDR3 sequence (DNA): TGCAGTGCTAGGGCCCCTGCCGAGGGACCCTACGAGCAGTACTTC. This translates into CSARAPAEGPYEQYF.

This rearrangement joins TRBV3-1 to TRBJ2-3; D is possibly TRBD1 (6 bases). V lost 0 bases, J lost 5 bases, and 12 bases lay in between. The CDR3 is made up of 15 amino acids. Germline CDR1 is LGHDT and CDR2 is YNNKEL (reference sequence). The CDR3 here is CASSQDRGVRDTQYF. Written as DNA, the CDR3 is TGTGCCAGCAGCCAAGACAGGGGAGTTAGAGATACGCAGTATTTT.

CDR3 coding DNA: TGTGCCAGCAGCCGAAGACTTAAGACAGGGGGGGCCCAAGAGACCCAGTACTTC. This encodes CASSRRLKTGGAQETQYF. V gene TRBV7-2 combines with J gene TRBJ2-4, with TRBD1 matching over 9 bases. The better agreement between TRBJ2-5 and the DNA end casts doubt on the J call. CDR1 is SGHTA, CDR2 FQGNSA, per germline. The CDR3 sequence is 18 residues long.

This chain connects TRBV6-2 or TRBV6-3 to TRBJ1-2; D is possibly TRBD1 (5 bases). The ends were cut back, 4 bases at V and 3 bases at J, with 15 bases in the middle. The CDR3 length is 15 residues. Germline V gives CDR1 MNHEY, CDR2 SVGEGT. The CDR3 sequence is CASSSRGRHDYGYTF. CDR3 nucleotide sequence: TGTGCCAGCAGTTCCCGGGGACGACACGACTATGGCTACACCTTC.

The count of this clonotype is one. The chain combines TRBV11-2 with TRBJ2-7; 12 nucleotides align to TRBD1. With 5 bases clipped from V and 4 bases from J, the junction kept 6 bases outside the gene matches. The length of the CDR3 is 15 residues. Germline values: CDR1 SGHAT, CDR2 FQNNGV. CDR3 coding DNA: TGTGCCAGCAGCCCAGGGACAGGGGGCTTTTACGAGCAGTACTTC. Its protein is CASSPGTGGFYEQYF.

V usage is TRBV12-3 or TRBV12-4 and J usage is TRBJ2-5; D gene unclear. The CDR3 totals 13 residues. The V and J ends lost 6 bases and 4 bases respectively, with 12 bases between them. This chain's CDR3 is CASRLGPVETQYF. Written as DNA, the CDR3 is TGTGCCAGCAGACTTGGCCCTGTAGAGACCCAGTACTTC.

This clonotype was seen more than once but under ten times. This chain joins TRBV11-3 and TRBJ1-2, with 9 bases aligning to TRBD1. The V gene end was trimmed by 4 bases and the J gene end by 4 bases; junction bases not matched to a gene: 10. The CDR3 covers 16 residues. Looked up from germline, CDR1 is SGHNT and CDR2 is YENEEA. CDR3: CASSSPPDRGFYGYTF. CDR3 in DNA: TGTGCCAGCAGCTCACCGCCGGACAGGGGATTCTATGGCTACACCTTC. The variable domain in full, completed from reference TRBV11-3 and TRBJ1-2, reads EAGVVQSPRYKIIEKKQPVAFWCNPISGHNTLYWYLQNLGQGPELLIRYENEEAVDDSQLPKDRFSAERLKGVDSTLKIQPAELGDSAVYLCASSSPPDRGFYGYTFGSGTRLTVV.

This chain links TRBV4-1 with TRBJ2-3; TRBD2 might be the D (5 bases). The V gene's germline CDR1 is MGHRA and CDR2 YSYEKL. V lost 5 bases and J 2 bases, leaving 8 bases between the germline ends. This CDR3 contains 13 residues. This CDR3 is CASSAGNTDTQYF. The CDR3, as DNA: TGCGCCAGCAGCGCCGGGAACACAGATACGCAGTATTTT.

CDR3 in amino acids: CATSDSAQGPRETQYF. The CDR3 bases are TGTGCCACCAGTGATTCTGCGCAGGGACCGAGGGAGACCCAGTACTTC. The chain carries TRBV24-1 and TRBJ2-5; D is tentatively TRBD1 or TRBD2 (5 bases each). V was clipped by 2 bases and J by 5 bases, with 17 bases between them. Germline V lookup: CDR1 KGHDR, CDR2 SFDVKD. This CDR3 has 16 residues.

This chain links TRBV27 with TRBJ2-4; no firm D call. The J call is in doubt because the DNA end fits TRBJ2-7 better. The germline gives CDR1 MNHEY, CDR2 SMNVEV (reference sequence). The CDR3 has 13 residues. The CDR3 sequence is CASRAGQAYEQYF. The CDR3 region has the DNA TGTGCCAGCAGGGCCGGGCAGGCCTACGAGCAGTACTTC.

A few counts support this clonotype. The chain recombines TRBV15 with TRBJ2-4; 7 nucleotides match TRBD2. The CDR3 totals 19 residues. With V trimmed by 2 bases and J by 0 bases, 13 bases remained unmatched. Germline loops: CDR1 LNHNV, CDR2 YYDKDF (reference sequence). For the CDR3, the DNA is TGTGCCACCAGCAGATCAAAGTTACGGGGGACTATAGCCAAAAACATTCAGTACTTC. Translating gives CATSRSKLRGTIAKNIQYF.

CDR3 DNA sequence: TGCAGTGCTAGAAGACAGGGGGTGGGCAGCAATCAGCCCCAGCATTTT. This sequence encodes CSARRQGVGSNQPQHF. J is TRBJ1-5 and V is TRBV20-1; 9 bases align to TRBD1. This CDR3 spans 16 amino acids. Trimming cost V 2 bases and J 1 base; bases outside gene matches: 6. CDR1 is DFQATT and CDR2 is SNEGSKA in the germline V gene (reference sequence).

This rearrangement joins TRBV7-8 to TRBJ2-7, with D tentatively TRBD2 (6 bases). The CDR3 covers 16 residues. Germline CDR1 reads SGHVS; CDR2 reads FQNEAQ. Between the trimmed V and J ends, which lost 0 bases and 6 bases, there was a span of 18 bases. The CDR3 DNA follows: TGTGCCAGCAGCTTAGCAGACGGGAGAGGTCTTGGCGAGCAGTACTTC. It specifies CASSLADGRGLGEQYF.

Here the CDR3 DNA reads TGTGCCAGCAGGGGGGGCGGGAGGACCGCAGATACGCAGTATTTT. Amino acids: CASRGGGRTADTQYF. The V gene is TRBV12-3 or TRBV12-4, the J gene TRBJ2-3; 8 bases are shared with TRBD2. CDR3 size: 15 residues. Unmatched junction bases numbered 9, after V lost 6 bases and J lost 4 bases.

The chain uses TRBV11-2 and TRBJ2-3, with D tentatively TRBD2 (6 bases). Germline V gene sequence: CDR1 SGHAT, CDR2 FQNNGV. The V gene lost 0 bases and the J gene lost 6 bases, with 10 bases spanning the gap. The CDR3 consists of 14 residues. CDR3 sequence (DNA): TGTGCCAGCAGCTTAGACCACACTAGCGATACGCAGTATTTT. This sequence encodes CASSLDHTSDTQYF.

This clonotype was detected a few times. V usage is TRBV5-1 and J usage is TRBJ1-2; D not certain. Looked up from germline, CDR1 is SGHRS and CDR2 is YFSETQ. Between the trimmed V and J ends, which lost 0 bases and 0 bases, there was a span of 6 bases. This CDR3 spans 14 amino acids. This CDR3 reads CASSLDGSNYGYTF. Here the CDR3 DNA reads TGCGCCAGCAGCTTGGACGGCTCTAACTATGGCTACACCTTC.

This clonotype was counted only a few times. The chain employs TRBV6-6 and TRBJ1-2; 7 bases line up with TRBD1. The CDR3 contains 13 residues. CDR1 MNHNY and CDR2 SVGAGI come from the germline V gene (reference sequence). The ends lost 2 bases at V and 8 bases at J; junction bases unmatched: 5. The CDR3 DNA reads TGTGCCAGCAGTTACATCAGGGGGAAAGGCTACACCTTC. Its protein product is CASSYIRGKGYTF.

The genes are TRBV5-1 and TRBJ2-1; no firm D call. CDR1 and CDR2 (germline): SGHRS, YFSETQ. CDR3 length: 12 amino acids. With 0 bases removed from V and 7 bases from J, the gap between germline ends came to 5 bases. The CDR3 nucleotides read TGCGCCAGCAGCTTGGGGAAGAATGAGCAGTTCTTC. It translates to CASSLGKNEQFF.

The gene calls are TRBV25-1 and TRBJ1-2, with 9 bases aligning to TRBD1. The germline gives CDR1 MGHDK, CDR2 SYGVNS. The CDR3 runs to 18 residues. V lost 1 base and J lost 3; bases outside the gene matches: 12. CDR3 coding DNA: TGTGCCAGCAGTGAATGGGGGACAGGGTCAGTAAGCGACTATGGCTACACCTTC. Translating gives CASSEWGTGSVSDYGYTF.

This rearrangement joins TRBV20-1 to TRBJ2-1, with 7 bases matching TRBD1. CDR1 DFQATT and CDR2 SNEGSKA come from the germline V gene (reference sequence). The V segment lost 2 bases and the J segment 3 bases; nucleotides outside the gene matches: 10. CDR3 length: 16 residues. CDR3 sequence (DNA): TGCAGTGCTAGATCCTCCGGGACAGCCTTCTACAATGAGCAGTTCTTC. It yields the protein CSARSSGTAFYNEQFF.